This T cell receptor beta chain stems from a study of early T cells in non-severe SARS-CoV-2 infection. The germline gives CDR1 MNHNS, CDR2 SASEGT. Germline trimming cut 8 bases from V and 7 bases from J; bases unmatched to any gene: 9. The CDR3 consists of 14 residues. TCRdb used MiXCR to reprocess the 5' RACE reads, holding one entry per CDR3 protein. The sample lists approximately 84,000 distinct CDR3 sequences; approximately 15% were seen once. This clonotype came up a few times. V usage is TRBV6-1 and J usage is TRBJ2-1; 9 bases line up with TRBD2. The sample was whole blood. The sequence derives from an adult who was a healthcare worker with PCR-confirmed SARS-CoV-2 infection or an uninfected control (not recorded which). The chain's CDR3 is CASLERGERNEQFF. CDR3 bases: TGTGCCAGCTTGGAGCGGGGGGAAAGAAATGAGCAGTTCTTC.